This passage covers 15 T cell receptor beta chains from one sample sequenced in a study of blood T cell repertoires in COVID-19. Clones were sequenced by immunoSEQ multiplex PCR, and TCRdb holds only the in-frame ones, with some missing. The data contain more than 95,000 clones, over 70% of them singletons. The sample was peripheral blood. The receptors were sampled from a man in his forties or fifties with acute or convalescent COVID-19.

The V gene is TRBV24-1, the J gene TRBJ2-7, with unresolved D. This CDR3 region has 13 residues. V lost 3 bases, J lost 4 bases, and 9 bases lay in between. Germline CDR1 is KGHDR and CDR2 is SFDVKD. The CDR3 sequence is CATSDPTGYEQYF. In nucleotides, the CDR3 is TGTGCCACCAGTGATCCAACCGGGTACGAGCAGTACTTC.

The chain uses TRBV18 and TRBJ2-4; 7 nucleotides agree with TRBD1. Germline CDR1 reads KGHSH; CDR2 reads LQKENI. V shed 0 bases and J 5 bases; nucleotides not matched to a gene: 10. This CDR3 contains 17 residues. CDR3 region: CASSPPGTDRRENIQYF. The CDR3 DNA reads as TGTGCCAGCTCACCACCGGGGACGGACAGGAGAGAAAACATTCAGTACTTC.

The rearrangement links TRBV19 to TRBJ1-5; D gene ambiguous. Trimming took off 5 bases at V and 0 bases at J, with 11 bases between the two ends. The CDR3 totals 15 residues. CDR1 is LNHDA, CDR2 SQIVND, per germline (reference sequence). In DNA form, the CDR3 reads TGTGCCAGTAGTTGGGCAGCAAATAGCAATCAGCCCCAGCATTTT. Residues: CASSWAANSNQPQHF.

The rearrangement links TRBV27 to TRBJ2-6, with D tentatively TRBD1 (6 bases). CDR3 length: 15 residues. Trimming took 7 bases from V and 2 from J, leaving 12 bases between them. Germline V CDR1 and CDR2: MNHEY, SMNVEV (reference sequence). The CDR3 spells CASTTTGPGANVLTF. The DNA of the CDR3 is TGTGCCAGCACTACCACAGGGCCTGGGGCCAACGTCCTGACTTTC.

The rearrangement joins TRBV10-3 to TRBJ2-5; D is ambiguous. The CDR3 length is 13 residues. Germline assignment: CDR1 ENHRY and CDR2 SYGVKD. Trimming removed 3 bases at V and 8 bases at J, with 13 bases between. CDR3 in DNA: TGTGCCATCAGTGACCCCTCCGGTGGTACCCAGTACTTC. Encoded protein: CAISDPSGGTQYF.

This clone was observed a single time. The chain recombines TRBV5-1 with TRBJ2-2, with 8 bases that match TRBD1. Germline-derived CDR1 and CDR2 are SGHRS and YFSETQ. The ends lost 1 base at V and 6 bases at J; junction bases unmatched: 11. The length of the CDR3 is 17 residues. The CDR3 nucleotides are TGCGCCAGCAGCTTGTGGGGCCAGGGGGCCGTATCCGGGGAGCTGTTTTTT. It yields the protein CASSLWGQGAVSGELFF. Full variable domain (rest looked up from reference TRBV5-1 and TRBJ2-2): KAGVTQTPRYLIKTRGQQVTLSCSPISGHRSVSWYQQTPGQGLQFLFEYFSETQRNKGNFPGRFSGRQFSNSRSEMNVSTLELGDSALYLCASSLWGQGAVSGELFFGEGSRLTVL.

The CDR3 sequence is CASSVHNYNEQFF. The DNA for the CDR3 is TGTGCCAGCAGCGTCCACAATTACAATGAGCAGTTCTTC. The chain carries TRBV9 and TRBJ2-1; unclear D gene. CDR3 length equals 13 residues. The ends were cut back, 2 bases at V and 4 bases at J, with 7 bases in the middle. From germline, CDR1 is SGDLS and CDR2 YYNGEE.

The chain joins TRBV19 to TRBJ1-5, with TRBD1 matching over 8 bases. Germline-derived CDR1 and CDR2 are LNHDA and SQIVND (reference sequence). The CDR3 consists of 15 residues. V dropped 6 bases and J dropped 0; count of bases not matched to a gene: 4. The CDR3 loop reads CASRTGTGSNQPQHF. The DNA for the CDR3 is TGTGCCAGTAGAACCGGGACAGGTAGCAATCAGCCCCAGCATTTT.

V and J are TRBV5-5 and TRBJ2-7; 13 nucleotides agree with TRBD2. Germline-derived CDR1 and CDR2 are SGHKS and YYEKEE (reference sequence). The CDR3 covers 16 residues. V dropped 4 bases and J dropped 5; count of bases not matched to a gene: 9. CDR3 in DNA: TGTGCCAGCAGCCCCGGACTAGCGGGAGTACGTGACGAGCAGTACTTC. Encoded protein: CASSPGLAGVRDEQYF.

V is TRBV28 and J is TRBJ2-2; 12 positions agree with TRBD2. This CDR3 is 17 amino acids long. Germline V gene lookup returns CDR1 MDHEN and CDR2 SYDVKM. V dropped 7 bases and J dropped 6; count of bases not matched to a gene: 12. The CDR3 DNA follows: TGTGCCAGCACCCAAGAGACTAGCGGGAGTCGAGCCGGGGAGCTGTTTTTT. Its translation is CASTQETSGSRAGELFF.

V and J are TRBV30 and TRBJ2-3; 13 nucleotides align to TRBD2. The J segment lost 4 bases and the V segment lost 5 bases, leaving 12 bases of the junction unmatched. The CDR3 runs 17 residues. Germline lookup yields CDR1 GTSNPN and CDR2 SVGIG (reference sequence). In DNA, the CDR3 is TGTGCCTGGTTACTAGCGGGAGGGCATCAAGGGGCAGATACGCAGTATTTT. Translation: CAWLLAGGHQGADTQYF.

The V call is TRBV7-9, the J call TRBJ2-3; TRBD2 aligns across 8 bases. CDR3 length: 16 amino acids. The J segment lost 6 bases and the V segment lost 5 bases, leaving 13 bases of the junction unmatched. The germline V gene has CDR1 SEHNR and CDR2 FQNEAQ (reference sequence). In nucleotides, the CDR3 is TGTGCCAGCAGCCCCGGGGGGGCCACCGGGAAGGATACGCAGTATTTT. Protein product: CASSPGGATGKDTQYF.

V and J are TRBV7-9 and TRBJ2-7, with a tentative D call TRBD1 (5 bases). V gave up 2 bases and J gave up 6 bases, with 20 bases separating them. The length of the CDR3 is 16 residues. Germline lookup yields CDR1 SEHNR and CDR2 FQNEAQ (reference sequence). CDR3 region: CASSLSGLPLLFEQYF. CDR3 sequence (DNA): TGTGCCAGCAGCTTATCAGGGCTCCCCCTACTTTTCGAGCAGTACTTC.

The chain is built from TRBV12-3 or TRBV12-4 and TRBJ2-7; D might be TRBD1 (6 bases). V lost 10 bases to trimming and J lost 6 bases, with 16 bases between them. There are 12 residues in the CDR3. The DNA of the CDR3 is TGTGCCACCAAAGCCCCCAGGGGCGAGCAGTACTTC. As protein: CATKAPRGEQYF.

The chain couples TRBV27 to TRBJ2-5; D is possibly TRBD2 (6 bases). The CDR3 spans 16 residues. Deletions cut 3 bases from V and 1 base from J, with 15 bases between. From germline, CDR1 is MNHEY and CDR2 SMNVEV (reference sequence). CDR3 DNA: TGTGCCAGCAGTTTGAGAGCCAGGAGGGTCCAAGAGACCCAGTACTTC. Encoded protein: CASSLRARRVQETQYF.